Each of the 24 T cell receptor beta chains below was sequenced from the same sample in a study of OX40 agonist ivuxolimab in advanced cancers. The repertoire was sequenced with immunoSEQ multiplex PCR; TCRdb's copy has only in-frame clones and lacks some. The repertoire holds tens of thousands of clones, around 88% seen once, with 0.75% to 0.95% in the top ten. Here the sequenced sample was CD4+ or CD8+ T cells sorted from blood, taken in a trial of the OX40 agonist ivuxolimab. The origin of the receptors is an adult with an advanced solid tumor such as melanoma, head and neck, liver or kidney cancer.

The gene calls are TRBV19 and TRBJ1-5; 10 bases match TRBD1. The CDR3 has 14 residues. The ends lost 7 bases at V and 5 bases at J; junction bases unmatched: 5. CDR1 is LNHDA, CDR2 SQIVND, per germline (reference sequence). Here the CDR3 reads CASKGGQGHQPQHF. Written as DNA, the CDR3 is TGTGCCAGTAAGGGGGGACAGGGGCATCAGCCCCAGCATTTT.

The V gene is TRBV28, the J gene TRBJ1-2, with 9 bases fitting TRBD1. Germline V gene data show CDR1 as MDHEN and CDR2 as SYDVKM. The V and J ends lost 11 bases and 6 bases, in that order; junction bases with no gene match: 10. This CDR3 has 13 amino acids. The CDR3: CAGTGGAGNGYTF. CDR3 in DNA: TGTGCCGGTACAGGGGGCGCGGGGAATGGCTACACCTTC.

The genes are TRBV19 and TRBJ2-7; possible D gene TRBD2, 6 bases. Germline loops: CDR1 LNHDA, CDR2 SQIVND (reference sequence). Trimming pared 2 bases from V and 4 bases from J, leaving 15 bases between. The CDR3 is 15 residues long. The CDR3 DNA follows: TGTGCCAGTAGTATATATAAGGTGGGAGGATACGAGCAGTACTTC. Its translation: CASSIYKVGGYEQYF.

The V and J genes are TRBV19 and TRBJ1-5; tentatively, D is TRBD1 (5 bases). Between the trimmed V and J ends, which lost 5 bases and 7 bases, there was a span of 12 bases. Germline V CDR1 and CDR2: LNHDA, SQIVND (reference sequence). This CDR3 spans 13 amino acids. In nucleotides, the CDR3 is TGTGCCAGTAGTGGTCAGGGCGGACAGCCCCAGCATTTT. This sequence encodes CASSGQGGQPQHF.

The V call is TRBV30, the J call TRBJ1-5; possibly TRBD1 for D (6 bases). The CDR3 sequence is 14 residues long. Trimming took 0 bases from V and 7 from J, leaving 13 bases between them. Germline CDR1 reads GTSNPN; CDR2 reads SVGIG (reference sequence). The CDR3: CAWSVTGGRQPQHF. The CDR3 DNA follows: TGTGCCTGGAGTGTAACGGGGGGCCGGCAGCCCCAGCATTTT.

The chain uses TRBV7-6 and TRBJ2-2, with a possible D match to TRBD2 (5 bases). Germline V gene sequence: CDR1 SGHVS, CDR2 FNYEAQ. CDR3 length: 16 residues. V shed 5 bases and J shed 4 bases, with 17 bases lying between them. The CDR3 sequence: CASSPSEGARTGELFF. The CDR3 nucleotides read TGTGCCAGCAGCCCTAGTGAGGGAGCTCGCACCGGGGAGCTGTTTTTT.

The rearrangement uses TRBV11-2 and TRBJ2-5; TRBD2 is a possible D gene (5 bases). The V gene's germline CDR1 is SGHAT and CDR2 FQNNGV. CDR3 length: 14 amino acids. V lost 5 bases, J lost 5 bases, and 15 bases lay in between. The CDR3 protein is CASSRTVGAETQYF. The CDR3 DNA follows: TGTGCCAGCAGCCGAACGGTGGGAGCGGAGACCCAGTACTTC.

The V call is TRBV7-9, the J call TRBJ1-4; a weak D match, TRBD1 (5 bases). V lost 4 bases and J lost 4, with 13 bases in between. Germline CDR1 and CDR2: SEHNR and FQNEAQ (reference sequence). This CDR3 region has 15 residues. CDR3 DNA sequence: TGTGCCAGCAGCTCTTTGTCGGGGGTTAATGAAAAACTGTTTTTT. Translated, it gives CASSSLSGVNEKLFF.

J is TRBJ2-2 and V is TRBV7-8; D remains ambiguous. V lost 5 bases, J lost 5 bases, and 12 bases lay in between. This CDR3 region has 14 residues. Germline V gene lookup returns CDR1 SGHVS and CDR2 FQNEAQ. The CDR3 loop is CASSPPYGTGELFF. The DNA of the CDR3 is TGTGCCAGCAGCCCCCCCTACGGAACCGGGGAGCTGTTTTTT.

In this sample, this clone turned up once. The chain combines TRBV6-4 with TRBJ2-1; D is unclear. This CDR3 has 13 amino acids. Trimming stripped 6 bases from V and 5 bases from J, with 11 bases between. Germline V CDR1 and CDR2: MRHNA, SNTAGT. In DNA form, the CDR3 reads TGTGCCAGCAGCCTTCTAGTGAACAATGAGCAGTTCTTC. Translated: CASSLLVNNEQFF.

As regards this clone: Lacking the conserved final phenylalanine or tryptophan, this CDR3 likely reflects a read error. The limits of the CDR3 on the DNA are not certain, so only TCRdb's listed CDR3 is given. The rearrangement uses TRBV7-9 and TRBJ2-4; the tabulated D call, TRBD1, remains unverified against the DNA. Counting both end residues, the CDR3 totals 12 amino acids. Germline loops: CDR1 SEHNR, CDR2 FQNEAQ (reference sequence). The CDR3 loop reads CASSLVGSGITS.

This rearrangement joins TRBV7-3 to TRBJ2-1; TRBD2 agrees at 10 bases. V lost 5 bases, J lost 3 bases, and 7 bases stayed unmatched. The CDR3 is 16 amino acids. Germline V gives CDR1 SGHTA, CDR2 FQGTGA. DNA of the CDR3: TGTGCCAGCAGCCCTTCCGGGACTAGCGACTACAATGAGCAGTTCTTC. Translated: CASSPSGTSDYNEQFF.

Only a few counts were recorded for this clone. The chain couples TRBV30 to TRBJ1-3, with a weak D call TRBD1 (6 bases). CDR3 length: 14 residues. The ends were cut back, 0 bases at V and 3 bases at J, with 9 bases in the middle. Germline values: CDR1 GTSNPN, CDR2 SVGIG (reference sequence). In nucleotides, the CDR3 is TGTGCCTGGAGTGTGGGGGGCGGTGGAAACACCATATATTTT. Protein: CAWSVGGGGNTIYF.

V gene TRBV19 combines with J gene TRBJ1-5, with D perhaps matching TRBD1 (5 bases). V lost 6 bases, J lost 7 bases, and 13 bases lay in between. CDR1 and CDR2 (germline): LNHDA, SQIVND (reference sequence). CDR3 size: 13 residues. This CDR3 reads CASSQGGGQPQHF. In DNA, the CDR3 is TGTGCCAGTAGCCAGGGAGGAGGACAGCCCCAGCATTTT. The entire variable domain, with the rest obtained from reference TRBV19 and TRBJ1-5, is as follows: DGGITQSPKYLFRKEGQNVTLSCEQNLNHDAMYWYRQDPGQGLRLIYYSQIVNDFQKGDIAEGYSVSREKKESFPLTVTSAQKNPTAFYLCASSQGGGQPQHFGDGTRLSIL.

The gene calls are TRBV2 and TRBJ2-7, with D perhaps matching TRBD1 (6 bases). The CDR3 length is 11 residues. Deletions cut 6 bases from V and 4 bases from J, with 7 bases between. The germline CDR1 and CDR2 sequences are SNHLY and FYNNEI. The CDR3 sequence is CASRQGYEQYF. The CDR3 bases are TGTGCCAGCAGACAGGGATACGAGCAGTACTTC.

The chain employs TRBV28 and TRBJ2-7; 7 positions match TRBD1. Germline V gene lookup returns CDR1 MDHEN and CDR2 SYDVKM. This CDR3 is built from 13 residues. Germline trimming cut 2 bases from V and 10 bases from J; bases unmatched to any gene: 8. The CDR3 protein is CASSLPHDRAQYF. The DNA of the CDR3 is TGTGCCAGCAGTTTACCACATGACAGGGCCCAGTACTTC.

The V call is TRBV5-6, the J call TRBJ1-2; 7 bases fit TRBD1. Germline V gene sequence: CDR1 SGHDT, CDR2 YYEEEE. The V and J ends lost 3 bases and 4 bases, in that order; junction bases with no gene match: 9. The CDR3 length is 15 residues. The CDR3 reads CASSSTGGTVYGYTF. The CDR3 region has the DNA TGTGCCAGCAGCTCAACGGGGGGGACAGTCTATGGCTACACCTTC.

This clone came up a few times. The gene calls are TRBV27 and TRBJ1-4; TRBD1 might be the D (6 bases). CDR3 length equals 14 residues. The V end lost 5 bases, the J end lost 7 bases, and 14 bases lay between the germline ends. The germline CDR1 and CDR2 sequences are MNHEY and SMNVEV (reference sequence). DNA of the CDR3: TGTGCCAGCAGTCCCCGTCAGGGGCGTGAAAAACTGTTTTTT. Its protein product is CASSPRQGREKLFF.

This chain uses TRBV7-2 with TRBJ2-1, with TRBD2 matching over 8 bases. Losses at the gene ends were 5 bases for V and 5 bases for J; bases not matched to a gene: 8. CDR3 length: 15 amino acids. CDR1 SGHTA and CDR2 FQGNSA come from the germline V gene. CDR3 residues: CASSPEAGGHNEQFF. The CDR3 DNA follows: TGTGCCAGCAGCCCTGAGGCGGGGGGACACAATGAGCAGTTCTTC.

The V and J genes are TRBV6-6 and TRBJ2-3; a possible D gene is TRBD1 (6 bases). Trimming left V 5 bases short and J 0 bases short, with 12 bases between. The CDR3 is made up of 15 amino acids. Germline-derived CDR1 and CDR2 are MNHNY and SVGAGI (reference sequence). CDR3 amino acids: CASSLTGHSTDTQYF. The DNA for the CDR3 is TGTGCCAGCAGTCTTACGGGACATAGCACAGATACGCAGTATTTT.

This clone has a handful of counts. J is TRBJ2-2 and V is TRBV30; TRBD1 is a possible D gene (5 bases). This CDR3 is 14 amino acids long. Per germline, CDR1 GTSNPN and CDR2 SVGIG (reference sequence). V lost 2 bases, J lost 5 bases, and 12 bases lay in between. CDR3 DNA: TGTGCCTGGAGTAGAATGGGGCTGACCGGGGAGCTGTTTTTT. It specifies CAWSRMGLTGELFF.

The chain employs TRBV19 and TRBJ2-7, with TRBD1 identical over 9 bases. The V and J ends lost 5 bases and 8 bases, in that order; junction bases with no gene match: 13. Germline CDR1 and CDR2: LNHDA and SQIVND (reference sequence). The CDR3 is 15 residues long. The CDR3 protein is CASSPTGGAYVQQYF. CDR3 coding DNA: TGTGCCAGTAGTCCCACAGGGGGCGCGTATGTTCAGCAGTACTTC.

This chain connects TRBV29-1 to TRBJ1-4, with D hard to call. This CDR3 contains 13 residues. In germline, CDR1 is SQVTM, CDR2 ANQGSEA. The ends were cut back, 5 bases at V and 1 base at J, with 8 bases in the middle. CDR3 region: CSVLLGTNEKLFF. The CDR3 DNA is TGCAGCGTTCTCCTGGGAACTAATGAAAAACTGTTTTTT.

Here the CDR3 reads CGVNQRRADTQYF. DNA of the CDR3: TGCGGAGTAAACCAGCGGAGGGCAGATACGCAGTATTTT. The V and J genes are TRBV21-1 and TRBJ2-3; the table gives TRBD2 as D, unverified against the DNA. TRBV21-1 is a pseudogene. CDR3 length equals 13 residues.